The source of this TCR beta chain is a study of metastatic and nonmetastatic thyroid tumors. Study at large: Peripheral blood and tumor or nodule samples from malignant and benign thyroid patients were compared. Study-level findings and limits: Reported TCR beta diversity, measured in blood and tumor, was significantly higher for malignant thyroid tumors than for benign nodules.

All patients were untreated before thyroid surgery. In its sample, this clone was seen many times. The target antigen is unknown. As processed by the authors: Variation in CDR3 across clinicopathological groups served as the basis for constructing a distant-metastasis classifier in papillary thyroid cancer. MiXCR was used by TCRdb to re-call the PCR reads. The authors' filters were not applied to this entry. This sample has 35,000 or so clones, with 15% to 20% found just once. The TCR originated in a male donor with papillary thyroid cancer or a benign thyroid nodule (not recorded which). Some clones in this sample may be carry-over from other donors' samples. The sequenced sample was blood.

This chain's CDR3 is CAWSEGFYNEQFF. DNA for the CDR3: TGTGCCTGGAGTGAAGGGTTCTACAATGAGCAGTTCTTC. The rearrangement links TRBV30 to TRBJ2-1, with D unclear. V shed 1 base and J shed 3 bases, with 7 bases lying between them. The CDR3 extends over 13 amino acids. The germline gives CDR1 GTSNPN, CDR2 SVGIG (reference sequence).